This TCR beta chain is drawn from a study of cytomegalovirus exposure and HLA in healthy donors. The overall study: A subsequent analysis stated that the 100 to 150 validation repertoires were run on the same platform as the roughly 670 first-cohort repertoires.

CDR1 is MNHEY, CDR2 SVGAGI, per germline. Trimming shortened V by 2 bases and J by 3 bases, and 16 bases separated the two germline ends. This CDR3 region has 16 residues. The protocol was immunoSEQ multiplex PCR, while the TCRdb copy is restricted to in-frame clones and leaves out a portion. The sample contains more than 130,000 clones, approximately 86% of which appear only once. The clonotype was recovered from a young woman in good health and CMV-seropositive. Sequencing was carried out using PBMCs. V and J are TRBV6-5 and TRBJ1-1; possible D gene TRBD1, 6 bases. The CDR3 DNA reads TGTGCCAGCAGTTACGGTTGGGGGGGGGCGGACACTGAAGCTTTCTTT. It is translated as CASSYGWGGADTEAFF.